The clone carrying this T cell receptor beta chain turned up a few times. Between the trimmed V and J ends, which lost 7 bases and 5 bases, there was a span of 14 bases. There are 13 residues in the CDR3. This record belongs to a study of blood T cell repertoires in COVID-19. This table comes from immunoSEQ multiplex PCR, and its TCRdb copy is limited to in-frame clones, with some not included. Of about 240,000 clones listed, around 86% are singletons. The chain links TRBV12-3 or TRBV12-4 to TRBJ2-5, with D perhaps matching TRBD2 (5 bases). The specimen was peripheral blood. This receptor was obtained from an older man with acute or convalescent COVID-19. The CDR3 coding sequence is TGTGCCAGCAAGGGAGTTACCAGGGAGACCCAGTACTTC. It is translated as CASKGVTRETQYF.